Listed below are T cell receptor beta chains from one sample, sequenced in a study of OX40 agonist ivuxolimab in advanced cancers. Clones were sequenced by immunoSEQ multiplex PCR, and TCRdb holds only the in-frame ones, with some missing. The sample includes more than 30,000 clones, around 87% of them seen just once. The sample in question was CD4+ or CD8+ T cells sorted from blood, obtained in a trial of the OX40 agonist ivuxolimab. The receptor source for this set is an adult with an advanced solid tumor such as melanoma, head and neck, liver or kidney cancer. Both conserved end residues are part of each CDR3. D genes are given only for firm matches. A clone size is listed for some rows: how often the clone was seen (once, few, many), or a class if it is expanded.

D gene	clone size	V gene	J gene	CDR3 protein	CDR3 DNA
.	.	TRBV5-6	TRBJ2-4	CASSNSQGFWNIQYF	TGTGCCAGCAGCAATTCACAGGGTTTTTGGAACATTCAGTACTTC
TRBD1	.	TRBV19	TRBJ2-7	CASSSPGTGYEQYF	TGTGCCAGTAGTAGTCCCGGGACAGGGTACGAGCAGTACTTC
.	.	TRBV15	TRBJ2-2	CATSRQGYGELFF	TGTGCCACCAGCAGGCAGGGGTACGGGGAGCTGTTTTTT
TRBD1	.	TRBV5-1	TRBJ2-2	CASSLRTGASTGELFF	TGCGCCAGCAGCTTGAGGACAGGGGCGAGCACCGGGGAGCTGTTTTTT
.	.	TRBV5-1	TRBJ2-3	CASSLERGSTDTQYF	TGCGCCAGCAGCTTGGAACGGGGTAGCACAGATACGCAGTATTTT
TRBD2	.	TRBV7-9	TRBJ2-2	CASSPGLVNTGELFF	TGTGCCAGCAGCCCCGGACTAGTTAACACCGGGGAGCTGTTTTTT
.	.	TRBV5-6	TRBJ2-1	CASSLYGIGSNEQFF	TGTGCCAGCAGCTTGTACGGTATCGGGAGCAATGAGCAGTTCTTC
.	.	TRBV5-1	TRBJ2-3	CASSYTDTQYF	TGCGCCAGCAGCTACACAGATACGCAGTATTTT
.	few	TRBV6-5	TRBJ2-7	CASSYSIRGSYEQYF	TGTGCCAGCAGTTACTCGATAAGGGGCTCATACGAGCAGTACTTC
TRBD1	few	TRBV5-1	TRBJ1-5	CASSLGQGSNQPQHF	TGCGCCAGCAGCTTGGGACAGGGTAGCAATCAGCCCCAGCATTTT
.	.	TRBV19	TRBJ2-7	CASSIGSFGTYEQYF	TGTGCCAGTAGTATAGGGTCATTTGGAACCTACGAGCAGTACTTC
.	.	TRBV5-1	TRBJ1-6	CASSLEPGSYNSPLHF	TGCGCCAGCAGCTTGGAACCGGGGTCCTATAATTCACCCCTCCACTTT
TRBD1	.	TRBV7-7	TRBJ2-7	CASSSHPGQGSEQYF	TGTGCTAGCAGCTCACATCCGGGACAGGGGAGCGAGCAGTACTTC
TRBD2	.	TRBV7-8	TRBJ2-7	CASLSFLSGRPLYEQYF	TGTGCCAGCCTTTCATTTCTTAGCGGGAGGCCCCTCTACGAGCAGTACTTC
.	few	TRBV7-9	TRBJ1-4	CASSATGIANEKLFF	TGTGCCAGCAGCGCCACAGGGATCGCTAATGAAAAACTGTTTTTT
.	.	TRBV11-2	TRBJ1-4	CASSLEGPGRHEKLFF	TGTGCCAGCAGCTTAGAAGGTCCAGGCCGTCATGAAAAACTGTTTTTT